The present T cell receptor (beta chain) was sequenced within a study of PD-1 blockade in classical Hodgkin lymphoma. Study-level results: Prior therapy or disease activity may underlie the repertoire differences, whose causes remain undefined.

As to this clone: Its specificity is not known.

From germline, CDR1 is MDHEN and CDR2 SYDVKM. This CDR3 comprises 15 residues. Trimming left V 6 bases short and J 1 base short, with 12 bases between. Every patient was affected by relapse after autologous stem cell transplantation, while exposure to brentuximab vedotin was not uniform. Method: immunoSEQ multiplex PCR; TCRdb's copy keeps in-frame clones and lacks some. This table has 11,000 to 15,000 clones, around four fifths appearing once. The V gene is TRBV28, the J gene TRBJ2-2; D uncertain. The sample was peripheral blood mononuclear cells (PBMCs), taken before the second cycle of nivolumab. The receptor was isolated from a human donor with classical Hodgkin lymphoma. The DNA of the CDR3 is TGTGCCAGCAGAGCCTGGACGGGGAACACCGGGGAGCTGTTTTTT. Translating gives CASRAWTGNTGELFF.